This T cell receptor beta chain was documented in a study of control samples from healthy donors and cancer patients. The assay was immunoSEQ multiplex PCR, and TCRdb's table has in-frame clones only and misses some. The profile shows roughly 90,000 clones, about 88% of them singletons. The CDR3 has 14 residues. V dropped 5 bases and J dropped 4 bases, with 11 bases sitting between them. From germline, CDR1 is LNHDA and CDR2 SQIVND (reference sequence). This rearrangement joins TRBV19 to TRBJ2-2; D remains ambiguous. Sequenced material: PBMCs. The TCR originated in a woman between 45 and 65 years old with colorectal cancer. In nucleotides, the CDR3 is TGTGCCAGTAGTTACAGCCCGGCCACCGGGGAGCTGTTTTTT. Amino acid sequence: CASSYSPATGELFF.